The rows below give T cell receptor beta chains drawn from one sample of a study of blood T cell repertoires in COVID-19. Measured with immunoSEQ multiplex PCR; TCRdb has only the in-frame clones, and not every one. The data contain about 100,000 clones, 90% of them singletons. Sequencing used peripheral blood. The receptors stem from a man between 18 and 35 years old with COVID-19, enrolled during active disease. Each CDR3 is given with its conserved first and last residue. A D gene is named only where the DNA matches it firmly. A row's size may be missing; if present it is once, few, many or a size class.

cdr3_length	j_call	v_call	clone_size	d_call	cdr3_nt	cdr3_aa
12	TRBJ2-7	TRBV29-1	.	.	TGCAGCGTTGATTCCAGGGGATACGAGCAGTACTTC	CSVDSRGYEQYF
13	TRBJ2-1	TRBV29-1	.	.	TGCAGCGTGGGGACTTCATCCTACAATGAGCAGTTCTTC	CSVGTSSYNEQFF
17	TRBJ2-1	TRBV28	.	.	TGTGCCAGCACTTCTGCAGGCCGGGACTCCTCCTACAATGAGCAGTTCTTC	CASTSAGRDSSYNEQFF
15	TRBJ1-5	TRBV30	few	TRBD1	TGTGCCTGGAGTCGGGGGATAGGGGGCGGACAGCCCCAGCATTTT	CAWSRGIGGGQPQHF
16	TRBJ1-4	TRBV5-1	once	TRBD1	TGCGCCAGCAGCTCAGACCCGGGACAGGCTAATGAAAAACTGCTTTTT	CASSSDPGQANEKLLF
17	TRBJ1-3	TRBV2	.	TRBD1	TGTGCCAGCAGTGGGGCACAGGGGGCGAGATCTGGAAACACCATATATTTT	CASSGAQGARSGNTIYF
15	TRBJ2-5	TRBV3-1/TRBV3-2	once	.	TGTGCCAGCAGCCAAGATTTGGGAGGAAGAGAGACCCAGTACTTC	CASSQDLGGRETQYF
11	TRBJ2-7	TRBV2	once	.	TGTGCCAGCAGTCCCCTCTACGAGCAGTACTTC	CASSPLYEQYF
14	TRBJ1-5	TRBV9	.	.	TGTGCCAGCAGCGTAGGGCCGGAGGCTCAGCCCCAGCATTTT	CASSVGPEAQPQHF
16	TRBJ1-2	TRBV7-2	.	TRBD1	TGTGCCAGCAGCCCACGACAGGGCCTCTTAAACTATGGCTACACCTTC	CASSPRQGLLNYGYTF
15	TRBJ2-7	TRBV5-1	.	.	TGCGCCAGCAGCTTACAGGGAGCGACGATCTACGAGCAGTACTTC	CASSLQGATIYEQYF
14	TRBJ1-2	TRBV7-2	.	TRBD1	TGTGCCAGCAGACCAACAGGGGGCAACTATGGCTACACCTTC	CASRPTGGNYGYTF
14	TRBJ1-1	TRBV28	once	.	TGTGCCAGCAGTTTCTGGGGCAGTAACACTGAAGCTTTCTTT	CASSFWGSNTEAFF
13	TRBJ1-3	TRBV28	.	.	TGTGCCAGCAGTATCAGCTCTGGAAACACCATATATTTT	CASSISSGNTIYF
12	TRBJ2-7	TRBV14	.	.	TGTGCCAGCCCCCGCGGGATTTCCGAGCAGTACTTC	CASPRGISEQYF